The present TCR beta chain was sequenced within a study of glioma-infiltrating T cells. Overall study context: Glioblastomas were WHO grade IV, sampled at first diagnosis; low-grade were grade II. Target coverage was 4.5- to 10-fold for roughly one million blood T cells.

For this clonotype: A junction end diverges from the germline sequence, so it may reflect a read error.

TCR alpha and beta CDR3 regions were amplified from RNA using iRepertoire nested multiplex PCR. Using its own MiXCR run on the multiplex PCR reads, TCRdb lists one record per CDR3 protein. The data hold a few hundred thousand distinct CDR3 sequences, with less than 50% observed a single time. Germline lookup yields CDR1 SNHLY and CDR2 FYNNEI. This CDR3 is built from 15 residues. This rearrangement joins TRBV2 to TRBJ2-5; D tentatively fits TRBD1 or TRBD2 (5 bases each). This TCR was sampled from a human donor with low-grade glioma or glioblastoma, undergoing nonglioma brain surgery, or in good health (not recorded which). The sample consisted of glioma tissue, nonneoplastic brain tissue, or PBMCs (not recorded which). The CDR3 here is CASSSFPGPQETQYF. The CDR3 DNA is TGTGCTAGCAGCTCATTCCCGGGACCACAAGAGACCCAGTACTTC. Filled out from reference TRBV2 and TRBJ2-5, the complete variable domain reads EPEVTQTPSHQVTQMGQEVILRCVPISNHLYFYWYRQILGQKVEFLVSFYNNEISEKSEIFDDQFSVERPDGSNFTLKIRSTKLEDSAMYFCASSSFPGPQETQYFGPGTRLLVL.